Given below is one T cell receptor beta chain in context. The specificity of this receptor is unknown. No qualities accompany the bases; no much larger clone lies one base away. Every donor was a healthy Caucasian. The twin cohort comprised three pairs of female monozygotic twins, all aged roughly 18 to 30 years. Positive isolation kits from Invitrogen were used to isolate the CD4+ and CD8+ T cell populations. This record comes from a study of identical twins (dated by TCRdb to the mid-2010s). Looking at the study overall: The study deep-sequenced TCR alpha and beta repertoires from monozygotic twins, unrelated adults of various ages and cord blood to test whether fetal clonotypes persist. To rule out contamination, the twin experiments were replicated at different times with different library preparation protocols. Study-wide findings and limitations: Because the same donors could not be followed over many years, the conclusions depended on cross-sectional statistical analysis. Abundant cord blood beta clonotypes had fewer insertions, young adult naive repertoires showed a similar but weaker trend, and memory repertoires showed no such trend. Excess twin sharing in beta out-of-frame sequences was weaker because fewer shared sequences lowered the signal-to-noise ratio. Invariant T cells such as MAIT and iNKT could partly confound zero-insertion analyses, although diverse VJ usage argued against such confounding for most clonotypes. Compared with coincidental sharing between unrelated individuals, out-of-frame TCR alpha sequences shared between twins showed an excess of sequences with low generation probability. In monozygotic twins, out-of-frame TCR alpha sharing was systematically underestimated by recombination models, although the models agreed with sharing between unrelated individuals.

Library prep was done by 5' RACE. TCRdb records Illumina HiSeq 2000 as the sequencer. Template switching introduced a universal primer binding site; the final cDNA contained a unique molecular identifier, enabling accurate counting of TCR cDNA molecules. Specific primers in the conserved constant-segment region were used to synthesize first-strand cDNA for TCR alpha and beta chains. To control for contamination, each cDNA library was double barcoded with a SMART-Mk sample barcode plus Illumina barcodes. TruSeq adapter sequences and Illumina sample barcodes were added in two successive PCR steps. The TCR alpha and beta cDNA libraries were sequenced on the Illumina HiSeq platform using custom primers. The study's own analysis went as follows. Raw reads were processed with MiGEC to extract unique molecular identifiers, and MiXCR was used to determine CDR3 positions. For each individual, recombination models were inferred using an EM algorithm with the repgenHMM and IGoR tools. The tcR package in R was used for shared clonotype analysis, with sharing normalized by the product of cloneset sizes. To study raw recombination without the effects of thymic and clonal selection, out-of-frame nonproductive sequences were analyzed. TCRdb's own reprocessing of the public reads used fastp at Q25 and MiXCR and kept productive beta chains. Entries are consolidated by CDR3 protein sequence, retaining the most common genes and DNA. TCRdb, rather than the study authors, made the V and J calls. A total of around 510,000 distinct CDR3 sequences appear in this sample, approximately 14% of them only once. The ten largest clones capture around 0.98% of the sample.

The CDR3 starts with the cysteine, ends with the phenylalanine, and has 15 residues. Only the CDR3 portion is preserved as DNA: 45 bases, with reading frame beginning at the first base. CDR1 and CDR2, looked up from the germline V gene, are SNHLY and FYNNEI. Germline trimming: 6 bases from V, 5 bases from J; junction bases outside gene matches: 7. These data are also associated with another study on yellow fever vaccine responses in identical twins. The second source states: The authors reported that the T cell response to vaccination in identical twins appeared partly convergent and partly personalized. In identical twins, the study followed T cell clones that responded to the vaccine with precision.

The rearrangement combines TRBV2 with TRBJ2-1; TRBD1 fits 10 bases in the junction. The receptor was isolated from a woman aged 18-35 years in good health. The sample consisted of CD4+ T cells sorted from blood. The CDR3 region reads CASSPTGGINNEQFF. The DNA is TGTGCCAGCAGCCCGACAGGGGGCATCAACAATGAGCAGTTCTTC.